This T cell receptor (beta chain) derives from a study of control samples from healthy donors and cancer patients (dated by TCRdb to 2020 to 2021). This clone showed up just once. There is no known antigen for this receptor. There are no base qualities to consult, and no much larger clone falls within one base. The library was prepared using the immunoSEQ multiplex PCR assay. TCRdb retrieved this table from immuneACCESS and kept in-frame rearrangements only. Not all clones are present; in checked studies, unresolved V genes account for under half, and no reason is known for the remainder. The sample has 390,000 or so clones on record, over 75% of them singletons. Approximately 6.3% of the sample comes from the top ten. Trimming takes 4 bases off V and 5 bases off J; junction bases not matched to a gene: 7. The cysteine opens and the phenylalanine closes a CDR3 of 16 amino acids. The sequence is cut down to CDR3 DNA, 48 bases in frame from base 1. Looking up the germline V gene yields CDR1 SGHDT and CDR2 YYEEEE.

The V and J segments used are TRBV5-6 and TRBJ1-5, with 12 junctional bases fitting TRBD1. Sample: PBMCs. This receptor was taken from a man aged 40-55 years with head and neck cancer. CDR3 reads: CASSHGTGGGHQPQHF. The DNA is TGTGCCAGCAGCCACGGGACAGGGGGCGGCCATCAGCCCCAGCATTTT.